This TCR beta chain was captured in a study of blood T cell repertoires in COVID-19. Study summary: Acute and convalescent COVID-19 samples came from the United States, Italy and Spain. Sources were T cells, B-cell-depleted T cells, or PBMCs; the material itself was cDNA or gDNA.

As processed by the authors: From reference gene primer amplification, estimates of nucleated cell counts were derived. This table comes from immunoSEQ multiplex PCR, and its TCRdb copy is limited to in-frame clones, with some not included. That table supplies the V and J calls and clone size; D and trimming were determined from the DNA. The sample lists around 220,000 clones, 65% to 90% occurring once. The V end lost 0 bases, the J end lost 7 bases, and 15 bases lay between the germline ends. The CDR3 is 15 amino acids. The germline CDR1 and CDR2 sequences are SNHLY and FYNNEI. This clone has only one observation.

The TCR sequence derives from a man in his forties or fifties with acute or convalescent COVID-19. What was sequenced was peripheral blood. V is TRBV2 and J is TRBJ2-5, with TRBD2 as a possible D gene (5 bases). The CDR3 protein is CASSEALGRARTQYF. The CDR3 DNA sequence: TGTGCCAGCAGTGAAGCGCTGGGGAGAGCCCGGACCCAGTACTTC.